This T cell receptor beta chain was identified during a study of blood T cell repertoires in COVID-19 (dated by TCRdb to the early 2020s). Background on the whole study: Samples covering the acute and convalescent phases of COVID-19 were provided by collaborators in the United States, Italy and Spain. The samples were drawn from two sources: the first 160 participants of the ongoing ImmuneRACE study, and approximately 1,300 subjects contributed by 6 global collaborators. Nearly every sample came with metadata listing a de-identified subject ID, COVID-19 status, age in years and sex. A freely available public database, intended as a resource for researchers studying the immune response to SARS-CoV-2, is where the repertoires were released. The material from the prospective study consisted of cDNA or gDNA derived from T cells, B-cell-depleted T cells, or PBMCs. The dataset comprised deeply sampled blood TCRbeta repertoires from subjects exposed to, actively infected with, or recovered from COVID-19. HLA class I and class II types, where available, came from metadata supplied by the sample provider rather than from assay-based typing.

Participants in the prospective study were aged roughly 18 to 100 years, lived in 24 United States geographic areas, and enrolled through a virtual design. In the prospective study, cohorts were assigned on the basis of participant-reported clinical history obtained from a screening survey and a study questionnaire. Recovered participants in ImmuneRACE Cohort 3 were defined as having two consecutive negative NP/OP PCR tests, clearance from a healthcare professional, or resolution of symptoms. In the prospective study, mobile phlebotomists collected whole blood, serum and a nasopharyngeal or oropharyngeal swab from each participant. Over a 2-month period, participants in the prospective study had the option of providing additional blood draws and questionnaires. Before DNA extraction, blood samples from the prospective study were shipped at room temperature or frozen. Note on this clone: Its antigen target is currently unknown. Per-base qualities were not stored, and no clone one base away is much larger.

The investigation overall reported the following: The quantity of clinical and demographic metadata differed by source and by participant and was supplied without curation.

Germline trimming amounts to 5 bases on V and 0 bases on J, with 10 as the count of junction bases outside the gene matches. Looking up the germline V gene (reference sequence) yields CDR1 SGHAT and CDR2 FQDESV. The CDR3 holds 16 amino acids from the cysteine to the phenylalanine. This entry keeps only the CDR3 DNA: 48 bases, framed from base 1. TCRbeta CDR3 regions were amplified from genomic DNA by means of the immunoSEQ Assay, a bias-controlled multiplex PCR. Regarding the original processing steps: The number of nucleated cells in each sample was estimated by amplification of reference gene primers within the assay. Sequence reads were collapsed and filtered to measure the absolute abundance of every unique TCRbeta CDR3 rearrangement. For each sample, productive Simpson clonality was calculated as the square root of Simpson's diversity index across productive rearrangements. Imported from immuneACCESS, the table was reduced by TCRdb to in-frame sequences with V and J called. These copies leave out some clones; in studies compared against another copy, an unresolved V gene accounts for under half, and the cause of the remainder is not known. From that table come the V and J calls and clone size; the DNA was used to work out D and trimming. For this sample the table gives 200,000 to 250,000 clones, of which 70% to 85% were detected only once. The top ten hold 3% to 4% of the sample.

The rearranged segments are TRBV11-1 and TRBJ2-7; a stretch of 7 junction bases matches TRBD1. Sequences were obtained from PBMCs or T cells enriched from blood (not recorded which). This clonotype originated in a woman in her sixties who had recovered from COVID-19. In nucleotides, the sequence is TGTGCCAGCAGCCCGACCGAGACAGGGTACTCCTACGAGCAGTACTTC. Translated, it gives CASSPTETGYSYEQYF.